This TCR beta chain was retrieved from a study of blood T cell repertoires in COVID-19. Study summary: PBMCs, B-cell-depleted T cells, or T cells provided the cDNA or gDNA that made up the material.

This table comes from immunoSEQ multiplex PCR, and its TCRdb copy is limited to in-frame clones, with some not included. The profile covers about 280,000 clones, with just under 90% appearing a single time and approximately 4% taken by the ten largest. CDR1 and CDR2 (germline): SGHNT, YYREEE (reference sequence). The CDR3 consists of 16 residues. V was pared by 6 bases and J by 5 bases, with 8 bases of the junction left unmatched. This chain links TRBV5-4 with TRBJ2-3, with 14 bases that match TRBD2. The source of this sequence is a woman in her thirties with acute COVID-19. The sequencing input was PBMCs or T cells enriched from blood (not recorded which). For the CDR3, the DNA is TGTGCCAGCACCGTCGGGACTAGCGGGAGACAAGATACGCAGTATTTT. Encoded protein: CASTVGTSGRQDTQYF. Complete variable domain (other parts from reference TRBV5-4 and TRBJ2-3): ETGVTQSPTHLIKTRGQQVTLRCSSQSGHNTVSWYQQALGQGPQFIFQYYREEENGRGNFPPRFSGLQFPNYSSELNVNALELDDSALYLCASTVGTSGRQDTQYFGPGTRLTVL.